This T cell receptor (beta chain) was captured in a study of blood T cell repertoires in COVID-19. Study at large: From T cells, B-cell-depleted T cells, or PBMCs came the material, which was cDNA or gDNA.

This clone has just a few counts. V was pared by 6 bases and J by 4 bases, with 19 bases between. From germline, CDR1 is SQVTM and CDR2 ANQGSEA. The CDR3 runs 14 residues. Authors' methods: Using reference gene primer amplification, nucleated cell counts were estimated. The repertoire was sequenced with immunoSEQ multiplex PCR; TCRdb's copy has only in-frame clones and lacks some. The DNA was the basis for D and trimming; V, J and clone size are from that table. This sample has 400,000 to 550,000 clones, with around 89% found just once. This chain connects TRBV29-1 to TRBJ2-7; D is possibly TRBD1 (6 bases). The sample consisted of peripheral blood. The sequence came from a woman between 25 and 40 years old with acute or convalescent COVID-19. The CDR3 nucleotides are TGCAGCGTGCTACTTCCGGGACATGGGTACGAGCAGTACTTC. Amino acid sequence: CSVLLPGHGYEQYF.